This entry lists 30 T cell receptor beta chains sequenced from one sample in a study of blood T cells in healthy people across ages. Alongside a J-beta primer mix, a sample-barcoded 5' primer served in a second PCR lasting about 7 to 11 cycles. Via MiXCR, TCRdb re-called the 5' RACE reads, giving one row per CDR3 protein. Of 1,800,000 or so distinct CDR3 sequences listed, about two fifths are singletons. The sequenced material came from blood. These receptors were obtained from a human donor in good health.

The J gene is TRBJ2-2, the V gene TRBV18, with D unclear. The V and J ends lost 2 bases and 1 base respectively, with 8 bases between them. Germline CDR1 and CDR2: KGHSH and LQKENI. The CDR3 totals 15 residues. CDR3 loop: CASSPITKNTGELFF. The CDR3 bases are TGTGCCAGCTCACCAATTACGAAGAACACCGGGGAGCTGTTTTTT.

This clonotype was seen only a few times. J is TRBJ1-1 and V is TRBV9; D is unclear. Germline V CDR1 and CDR2: SGDLS, YYNGEE. The V and J ends lost 4 bases and 0 bases respectively, with 13 bases between them. There are 15 residues in the CDR3. The CDR3 nucleotides are TGTGCCAGCAGCCCCTCGACATCCATGAACACTGAAGCTTTCTTT. Its protein is CASSPSTSMNTEAFF.

This clonotype was seen a few times. V is TRBV4-3 and J is TRBJ1-2, with D possibly TRBD1 on 5 matching bases. Germline assignment: CDR1 LGHNA and CDR2 YSLEER. Trimming pared 3 bases from V and 5 bases from J, leaving 13 bases between. The length of the CDR3 is 14 residues. In DNA form, the CDR3 reads TGCGCCAGCAGCCAGGACCAGGGCGTTTATGGCTACACCTTC. As protein: CASSQDQGVYGYTF.

The V call is TRBV28, the J call TRBJ1-6; unclear D gene. The germline V gene has CDR1 MDHEN and CDR2 SYDVKM. The length of the CDR3 is 13 residues. The V end lost 5 bases, the J end lost 6 bases, and 8 bases lay between the germline ends. The CDR3 loop is CASSNDPNSPLHF. DNA of the CDR3: TGTGCCAGCAGTAATGATCCTAATTCACCCCTCCACTTT. The whole variable domain, filled in from reference TRBV28 and TRBJ1-6, reads DVKVTQSSRYLVKRTGEKVFLECVQDMDHENMFWYRQDPGLGLRLIYFSYDVKMKEKGDIPEGYSVSREKKERFSLILESASTNQTSMYLCASSNDPNSPLHFGNGTRLTVT.

This chain joins TRBV18 and TRBJ2-7, with D perhaps TRBD1 (5 bases). This CDR3 has 14 amino acids. Germline V lookup: CDR1 KGHSH, CDR2 LQKENI. V was pared by 5 bases and J by 1 base, with 12 bases between. CDR3: CASSFRAVSYEQYF. The CDR3 nucleotides read TGTGCCAGCTCATTCAGGGCAGTTTCCTACGAGCAGTACTTC.

This clonotype was observed a handful of times. This chain links TRBV7-9 with TRBJ1-1; 10 bases are shared with TRBD1. This CDR3 is 16 amino acids long. Germline V gene lookup returns CDR1 SEHNR and CDR2 FQNEAQ (reference sequence). Trimming removed 3 bases from V and 6 bases from J; junction bases left unmatched: 10. The CDR3 is CASSFAGTGASAEAFF. In nucleotides, the CDR3 is TGTGCCAGCAGCTTCGCCGGGACAGGGGCCTCCGCTGAAGCTTTCTTT.

This clonotype was counted a few times. The gene calls are TRBV5-1 and TRBJ2-5, with TRBD1 matching 10 bases. Germline V gene data show CDR1 as SGHRS and CDR2 as YFSETQ. Trimming took 4 bases from V and 2 from J; bases not matched to a gene: 2. The length of the CDR3 is 14 residues. The CDR3 DNA reads TGCGCCAGCAGCGCGGACAGGGGGCAAGAGACCCAGTACTTC. Protein sequence: CASSADRGQETQYF.

The chain couples TRBV7-2 to TRBJ2-1, with D perhaps being TRBD1 or TRBD2 (7 bases each). This CDR3 is built from 18 residues. CDR1 SGHTA and CDR2 FQGNSA come from the germline V gene. With 1 base removed from V and 6 bases from J, the gap between germline ends came to 22 bases. Written as DNA, the CDR3 is TGTGCCAGCAGCTTAGTGGGAAGAGGGGGGGCAGGGGGCAATGAGCAGTTCTTC. Its translation is CASSLVGRGGAGGNEQFF.

There are a few counts of this clonotype. V is TRBV6-2 or TRBV6-3 and J is TRBJ2-5, with D tentatively TRBD2 (5 bases). The CDR3 extends over 13 amino acids. Germline CDR1 and CDR2: MNHEY and SVGEGT. V gave up 6 bases and J gave up 2 bases, with 10 bases separating them. The chain's CDR3 is CASRAPGQETQYF. The CDR3 coding sequence is TGTGCCAGCAGGGCGCCGGGGCAAGAGACCCAGTACTTC.

This clonotype was seen at least ten times. This chain uses TRBV4-3 with TRBJ2-3; tentative D call: TRBD1 (6 bases). Germline-derived CDR1 and CDR2 are LGHNA and YSLEER. The CDR3 has 16 amino acids. Trimming removed 0 bases from V and 1 base from J, with 11 bases in between. CDR3 nucleotides: TGCGCCAGCAGCCAAGATCGATCAGGGGGCACAGATACGCAGTATTTT. Translation: CASSQDRSGGTDTQYF.

This clonotype has just a few counts. The chain has TRBV28 and TRBJ1-6; 7 bases line up with TRBD1. After removal of 3 bases from V and 8 bases from J, the junction contained 4 bases not matched to a gene. CDR3 length: 14 amino acids. CDR1 is MDHEN and CDR2 is SYDVKM in the germline V gene. Here the CDR3 reads CASSLVTGHSPLHF. In DNA, the CDR3 is TGTGCCAGCAGTTTGGTGACAGGGCATTCACCCCTCCACTTT.

For this clonotype: This could be a read error, since a much larger clone is one nucleotide away. CDR3 region: CASRLVQGYGYTF. The CDR3 bases are TGTGCCAGCAGGTTGGTACAGGGGTATGGCTACACCTTC. The V gene is TRBV12-3 or TRBV12-4, the J gene TRBJ1-2, with 7 bases aligning to TRBD1. The CDR3 is 13 amino acids. Unmatched junction bases numbered 6, after V lost 6 bases and J lost 5 bases.

J is TRBJ2-3 and V is TRBV20-1; 7 bases align to TRBD2. This CDR3 comprises 16 residues. V trimming: 4 bases; J trimming: 6 bases; junction bases outside the gene matches: 16. Germline V gene data show CDR1 as DFQATT and CDR2 as SNEGSKA (reference sequence). DNA for the CDR3: TGCAGTGCTAACCCCATCTTGCGGGGGATCGTGGATACGCAGTATTTT. The encoded protein is CSANPILRGIVDTQYF.

A few counts support this clonotype. The V and J genes are TRBV24-1 and TRBJ1-2; no reliable D call. This CDR3 region has 12 residues. Trimming took off 0 bases at V and 9 bases at J, with 7 bases between the two ends. Germline V CDR1 and CDR2: KGHDR, SFDVKD. The CDR3 loop is CATSDLNHRYTF. The CDR3 DNA reads TGTGCCACCAGTGATTTGAATCACCGCTACACCTTC.

This sequence joins TRBV5-1 and TRBJ2-3; 7 positions agree with TRBD2. Germline values: CDR1 SGHRS, CDR2 YFSETQ. The CDR3 is 15 residues long. The ends lost 7 bases at V and 0 bases at J; junction bases unmatched: 8. The CDR3 sequence: CASGGDGGSTDTQYF. CDR3 DNA sequence: TGCGCCAGCGGCGGAGACGGGGGGAGCACAGATACGCAGTATTTT. Looking up the rest from reference TRBV5-1 and TRBJ2-3 gives the full variable domain: KAGVTQTPRYLIKTRGQQVTLSCSPISGHRSVSWYQQTPGQGLQFLFEYFSETQRNKGNFPGRFSGRQFSNSRSEMNVSTLELGDSALYLCASGGDGGSTDTQYFGPGTRLTVL.

This clonotype was counted a few times. V is TRBV4-1 and J is TRBJ2-7; 7 bases are a match to TRBD1. CDR3 length: 17 amino acids. In germline, CDR1 is MGHRA, CDR2 YSYEKL. The V gene end was trimmed by 0 bases and the J gene end by 3 bases; junction bases not matched to a gene: 11. The CDR3 DNA reads TGCGCCAGCAGCCAAGAAGGGTTGACAGGGACCAACTACGAGCAGTACTTC. Protein: CASSQEGLTGTNYEQYF.

The rearrangement links TRBV6-1 to TRBJ2-1, with D perhaps TRBD1 (6 bases). The length of the CDR3 is 14 residues. In germline, CDR1 is MNHNS, CDR2 SASEGT. The ends were cut back, 8 bases at V and 2 bases at J, with 13 bases in the middle. The CDR3 DNA reads as TGTGCCAGCCACCAGGGGTTTACCTACAATGAGCAGTTCTTC. Its translation: CASHQGFTYNEQFF.

A note on this clonotype: Lacking the conserved final phenylalanine or tryptophan, this CDR3 likely reflects a read error. This rearrangement joins TRBV20-1 to TRBJ2-5; 7 nucleotides line up with TRBD2. This CDR3 has 13 residues. Unmatched junction bases numbered 1, after V lost 2 bases and J lost 1 base. Looked up from germline, CDR1 is DFQATT and CDR2 is SNEGSKA (reference sequence). The CDR3 DNA sequence: TGCAGTGCTAGACCTAGCGGCCAAGAGACCCAGTACTGC. It specifies CSARPSGQETQYC.

This chain links TRBV11-2 with TRBJ2-5, with D tentatively TRBD2 (5 bases). V was trimmed by 5 bases and J by 5 bases, leaving 18 bases between them. Germline CDR1 is SGHAT and CDR2 is FQNNGV. The CDR3 has 15 amino acids. CDR3 in amino acids: CASSTWTLGEETQYF. CDR3 nucleotides: TGTGCCAGCAGCACATGGACTCTGGGAGAGGAGACCCAGTACTTC.

As for this clonotype: One junction end disagrees with the germline gene, perhaps due to a read error. J is TRBJ1-1 and V is TRBV4-3; no definite D call. The CDR3 runs to 15 residues. In germline, CDR1 is LGHNA, CDR2 YSLEER. CDR3 sequence: CASSQAYRVNTEACF. The CDR3, as DNA: TGCGCCAGCAGCCAAGCGTATCGGGTGAACACTGAAGCTTGCTTT.

This clonotype appeared a few times. V and J are TRBV21-1 and TRBJ2-5; TRBD1 is taken as the D call from the table, unchecked against the DNA. TRBV21-1 is labeled a pseudogene. The CDR3 sequence is 16 residues long. CDR3 DNA sequence: TGTGCCAGCAGCAACGGGGAGGAGGGGGGCCAAGAGACCCAGTACTTC. It translates to CASSNGEEGGQETQYF.

This clonotype was observed a few times. The chain is built from TRBV11-2 and TRBJ2-1; D is undetermined. Between the trimmed V and J ends, which lost 4 bases and 8 bases, there was a span of 15 bases. The germline V gene has CDR1 SGHAT and CDR2 FQNNGV. The CDR3 runs to 14 residues. The DNA for the CDR3 is TGTGCCAGCAGCTCCCCTTGGGCTGGGGATGAGCAGTTCTTC. It specifies CASSSPWAGDEQFF.

The rearrangement uses TRBV29-1 and TRBJ2-5; D is perhaps TRBD2 (7 bases). Germline CDR1 and CDR2: SQVTM and ANQGSEA. The CDR3 is 11 residues long. Trimming shortened V by 4 bases and J by 10 bases, and 13 bases separated the two germline ends. CDR3 protein: CSVGPGGRQYF. In DNA, the CDR3 is TGCAGCGTTGGCCCCGGGGGGCGCCAGTACTTC.

The chain recombines TRBV2 with TRBJ1-2, with D maybe TRBD1 (5 bases). Germline values: CDR1 SNHLY, CDR2 FYNNEI. V gave up 7 bases and J gave up 8 bases, with 20 bases separating them. The length of the CDR3 is 14 residues. In DNA form, the CDR3 reads TGTGCCAGCACCGAAGGAAGGGGCTTGGGCGGCTACACCTTC. Residues: CASTEGRGLGGYTF.

Points on this clonotype: At one end the junction does not follow the germline gene, possibly because of a read error. The chain links TRBV20-1 to TRBJ2-3, with D perhaps given as TRBD1 or TRBD2 (5 bases each). CDR3 length equals 14 residues. Germline V gene sequence: CDR1 DFQATT, CDR2 SNEGSKA (reference sequence). The CDR3 region is CSARGFPSTGTQYF. The CDR3 region has the DNA TGCAGTGCTAGGGGGTTTCCTAGCACAGGTACGCAGTATTTT.

As to this clonotype: A much larger clone lies a single base off, so this may be a read error. The V gene is TRBV10-3, the J gene TRBJ2-5, with 7 bases that match TRBD1. V lost 3 bases to trimming and J lost 2 bases; unmatched junction nucleotides: 3. The CDR3 totals 14 residues. The germline CDR1 and CDR2 sequences are ENHRY and SYGVKD. The CDR3 DNA sequence: TGTGCCATCAGTGACCCGGGACAGCAAGAGACCCAGTACTTC. Protein: CAISDPGQQETQYF.

This chain's CDR3 is CAISVGTSYEQYF. The CDR3 coding sequence is TGTGCCATCAGTGTAGGGACTTCCTACGAGCAGTACTTC. The chain joins TRBV10-3 to TRBJ2-7; tentatively, D is TRBD2 (6 bases). The CDR3 loop spans 13 amino acids. CDR1 ENHRY and CDR2 SYGVKD come from the germline V gene. The V end lost 4 bases, the J end lost 1 base, and 8 bases lay between the germline ends.

This chain links TRBV6-5 with TRBJ2-2; D is possibly TRBD2 (6 bases). The V end was cut by 2 bases, the J end by 0 bases, with 13 bases between. This CDR3 contains 17 residues. Germline CDR1 MNHEY, CDR2 SVGAGI. The CDR3 nucleotides read TGTGCCAGCAGTTACCACACGGGGGACCCGAACACCGGGGAGCTGTTTTTT. The encoded protein is CASSYHTGDPNTGELFF.

The sample holds many counts of this clonotype. The rearrangement uses TRBV29-1 and TRBJ2-5; D perhaps matches TRBD1 (6 bases). The V gene lost 4 bases and the J gene lost 0 bases, with 12 bases spanning the gap. This CDR3 region has 14 residues. Per the germline V gene, CDR1 is SQVTM and CDR2 is ANQGSEA. The CDR3 is CSVARQADQETQYF. The DNA for the CDR3 is TGCAGCGTTGCCCGACAGGCCGACCAAGAGACCCAGTACTTC.

In this sample, this clonotype turned up a few times. The rearrangement joins TRBV20-1 to TRBJ2-4; 10 bases line up with TRBD2. Looked up from germline, CDR1 is DFQATT and CDR2 is SNEGSKA (reference sequence). CDR3 length equals 14 residues. With V trimmed by 5 bases and J by 7 bases, 8 bases remained unmatched. The CDR3 loop is CSAGGSGGENIQYF. CDR3 in DNA: TGCAGTGCTGGTGGAAGCGGGGGGGAGAACATTCAGTACTTC.